The clone carrying this T cell receptor (beta chain) appeared once. The CDR3 loop spans 13 amino acids. V lost 8 bases, J lost 4 bases, and 12 bases lay in between. Germline V gene sequence: CDR1 MNHEY, CDR2 SVGAGI. The table came from immunoSEQ multiplex PCR; TCRdb's copy has only in-frame clones and leaves some out. This sample carries fewer than 250,000 clones, approximately 85% of them seen once, and the ten largest clones take approximately 8.6%. This entry comes from a study of blood T cell repertoires in COVID-19. The study assigned cohorts using participant-reported clinical history. The origin of this receptor is a woman aged 45-60 years with acute COVID-19. The rearrangement joins TRBV6-5 to TRBJ1-5; possibly TRBD1 for D (5 bases). The sample was PBMCs or T cells enriched from blood (not recorded which). The CDR3 sequence is CASSRGRNQPQHF. The CDR3 bases are TGTGCCAGCTCAAGGGGCAGGAATCAGCCCCAGCATTTT.